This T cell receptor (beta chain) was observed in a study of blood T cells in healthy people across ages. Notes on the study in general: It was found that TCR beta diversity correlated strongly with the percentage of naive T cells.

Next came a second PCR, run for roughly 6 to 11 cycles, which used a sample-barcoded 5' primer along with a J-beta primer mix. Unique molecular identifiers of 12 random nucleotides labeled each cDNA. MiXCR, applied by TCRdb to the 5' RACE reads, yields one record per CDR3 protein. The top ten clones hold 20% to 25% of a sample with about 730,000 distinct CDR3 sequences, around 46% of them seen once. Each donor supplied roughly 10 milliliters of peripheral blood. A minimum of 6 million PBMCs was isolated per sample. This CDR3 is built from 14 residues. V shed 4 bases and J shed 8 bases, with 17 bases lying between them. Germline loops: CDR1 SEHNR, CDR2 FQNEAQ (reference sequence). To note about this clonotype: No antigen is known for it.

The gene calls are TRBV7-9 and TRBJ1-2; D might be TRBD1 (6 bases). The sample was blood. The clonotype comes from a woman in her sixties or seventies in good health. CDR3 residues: CASSWIAGESGYTF. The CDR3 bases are TGTGCCAGCAGCTGGATCGCAGGGGAATCGGGCTACACCTTC.